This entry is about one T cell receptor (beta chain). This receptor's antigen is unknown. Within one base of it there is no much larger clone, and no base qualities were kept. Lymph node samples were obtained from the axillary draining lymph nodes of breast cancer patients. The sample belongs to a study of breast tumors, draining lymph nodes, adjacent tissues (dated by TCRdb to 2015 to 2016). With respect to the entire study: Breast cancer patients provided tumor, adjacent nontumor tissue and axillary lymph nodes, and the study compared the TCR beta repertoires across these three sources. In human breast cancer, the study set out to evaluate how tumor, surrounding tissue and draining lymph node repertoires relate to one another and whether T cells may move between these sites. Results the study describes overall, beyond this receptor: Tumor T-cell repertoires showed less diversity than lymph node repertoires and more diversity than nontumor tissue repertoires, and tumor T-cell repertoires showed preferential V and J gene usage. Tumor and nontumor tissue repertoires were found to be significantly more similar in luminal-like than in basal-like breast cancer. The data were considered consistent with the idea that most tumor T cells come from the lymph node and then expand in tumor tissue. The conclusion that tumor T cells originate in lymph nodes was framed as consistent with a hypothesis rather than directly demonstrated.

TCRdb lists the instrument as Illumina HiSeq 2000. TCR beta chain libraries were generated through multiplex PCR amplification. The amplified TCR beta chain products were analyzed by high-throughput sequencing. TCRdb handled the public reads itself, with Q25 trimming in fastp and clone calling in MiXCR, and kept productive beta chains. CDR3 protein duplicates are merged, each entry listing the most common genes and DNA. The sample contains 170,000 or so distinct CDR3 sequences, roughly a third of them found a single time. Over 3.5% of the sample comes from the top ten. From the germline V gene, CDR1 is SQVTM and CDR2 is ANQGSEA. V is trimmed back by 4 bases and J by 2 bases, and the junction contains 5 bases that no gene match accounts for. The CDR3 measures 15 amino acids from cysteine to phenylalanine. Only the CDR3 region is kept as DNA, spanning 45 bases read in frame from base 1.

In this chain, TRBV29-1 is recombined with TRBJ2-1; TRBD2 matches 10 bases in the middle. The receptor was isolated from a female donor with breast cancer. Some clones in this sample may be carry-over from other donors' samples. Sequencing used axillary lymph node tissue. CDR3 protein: CSVVLAGAPYNEQFF. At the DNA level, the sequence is TGCAGCGTTGTGCTAGCGGGAGCCCCCTACAATGAGCAGTTCTTC.